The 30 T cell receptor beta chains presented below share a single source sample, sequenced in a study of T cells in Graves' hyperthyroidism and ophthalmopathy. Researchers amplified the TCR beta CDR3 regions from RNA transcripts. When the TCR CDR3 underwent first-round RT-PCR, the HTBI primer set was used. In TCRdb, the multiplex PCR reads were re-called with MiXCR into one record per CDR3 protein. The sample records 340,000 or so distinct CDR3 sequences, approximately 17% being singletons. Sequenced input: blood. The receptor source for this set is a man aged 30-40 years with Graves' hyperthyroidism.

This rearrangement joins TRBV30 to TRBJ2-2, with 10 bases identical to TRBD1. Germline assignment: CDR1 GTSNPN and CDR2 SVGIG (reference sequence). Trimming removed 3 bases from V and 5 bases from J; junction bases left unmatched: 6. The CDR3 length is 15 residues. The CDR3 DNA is TGTGCCTGGAGCCTAGGGACAGGGGTTACCGGGGAGCTGTTTTTT. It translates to CAWSLGTGVTGELFF.

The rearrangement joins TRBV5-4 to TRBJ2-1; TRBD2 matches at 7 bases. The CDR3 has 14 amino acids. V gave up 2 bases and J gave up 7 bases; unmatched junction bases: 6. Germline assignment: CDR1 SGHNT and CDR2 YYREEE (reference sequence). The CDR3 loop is CASSFRLAANEQFF. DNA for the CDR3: TGTGCCAGCAGCTTCCGCCTAGCGGCGAATGAGCAGTTCTTC. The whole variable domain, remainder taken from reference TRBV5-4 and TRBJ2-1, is ETGVTQSPTHLIKTRGQQVTLRCSSQSGHNTVSWYQQALGQGPQFIFQYYREEENGRGNFPPRFSGLQFPNYSSELNVNALELDDSALYLCASSFRLAANEQFFGPGTRLTVL.

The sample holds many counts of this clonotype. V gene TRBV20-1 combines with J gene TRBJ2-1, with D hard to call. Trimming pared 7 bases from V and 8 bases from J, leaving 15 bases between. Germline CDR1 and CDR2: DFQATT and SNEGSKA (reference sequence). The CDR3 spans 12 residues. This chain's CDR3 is CSVSSENDEQFF. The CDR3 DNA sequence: TGCAGTGTGTCTTCGGAGAACGATGAGCAGTTCTTC.

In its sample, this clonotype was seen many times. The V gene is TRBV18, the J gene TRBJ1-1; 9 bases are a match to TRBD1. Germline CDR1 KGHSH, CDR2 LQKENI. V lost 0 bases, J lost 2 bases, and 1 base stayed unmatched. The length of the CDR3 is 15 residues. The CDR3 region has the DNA TGTGCCAGCTCACCACCGGGACAGGGTAACACTGAAGCTTTCTTT. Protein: CASSPPGQGNTEAFF. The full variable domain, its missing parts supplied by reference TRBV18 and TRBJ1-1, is NAGVMQNPRHLVRRRGQEARLRCSPMKGHSHVYWYRQLPEEGLKFMVYLQKENIIDESGMPKERFSAEFPKEGPSILRIQQVVRGDSAAYFCASSPPGQGNTEAFFGQGTRLTVV.

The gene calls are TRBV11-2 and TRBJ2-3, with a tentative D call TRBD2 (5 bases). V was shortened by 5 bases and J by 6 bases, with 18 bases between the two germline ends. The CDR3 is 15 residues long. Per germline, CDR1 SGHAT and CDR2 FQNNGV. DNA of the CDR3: TGTGCCAGCAGCCAAGGGCCCGGACTCCACGATACGCAGTATTTT. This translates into CASSQGPGLHDTQYF.

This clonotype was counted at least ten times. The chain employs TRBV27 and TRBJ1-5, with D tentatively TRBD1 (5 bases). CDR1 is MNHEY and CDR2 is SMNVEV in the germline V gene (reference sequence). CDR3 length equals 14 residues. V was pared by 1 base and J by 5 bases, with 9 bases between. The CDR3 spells CASSLWQGDQPQHF. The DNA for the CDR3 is TGTGCCAGCAGTTTATGGCAGGGAGATCAGCCCCAGCATTTT.

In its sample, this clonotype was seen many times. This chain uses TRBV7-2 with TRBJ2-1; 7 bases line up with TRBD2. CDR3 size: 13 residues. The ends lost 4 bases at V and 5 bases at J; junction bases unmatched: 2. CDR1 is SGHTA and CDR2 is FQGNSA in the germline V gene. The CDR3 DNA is TGTGCCAGCAGCTCTGGGGGGGACAATGAGCAGTTCTTC. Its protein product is CASSSGGDNEQFF.

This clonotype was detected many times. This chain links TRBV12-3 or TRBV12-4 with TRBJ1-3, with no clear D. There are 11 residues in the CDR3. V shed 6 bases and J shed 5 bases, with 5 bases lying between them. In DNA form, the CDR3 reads TGTGCCAGCAGCAGTAGAAACACCATATATTTT. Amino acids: CASSSRNTIYF.

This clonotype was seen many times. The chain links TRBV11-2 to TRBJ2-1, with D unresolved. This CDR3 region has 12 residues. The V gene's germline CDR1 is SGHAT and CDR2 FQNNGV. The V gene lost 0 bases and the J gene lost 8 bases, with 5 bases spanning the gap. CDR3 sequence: CASSLDGYEQFF. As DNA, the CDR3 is TGTGCCAGCAGCTTAGATGGGTATGAGCAGTTCTTC.

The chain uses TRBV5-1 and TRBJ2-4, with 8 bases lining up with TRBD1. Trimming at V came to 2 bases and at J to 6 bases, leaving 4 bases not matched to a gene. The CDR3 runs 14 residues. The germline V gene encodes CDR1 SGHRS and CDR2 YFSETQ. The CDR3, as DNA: TGCGCCAGCAGCTTCCCAGGGGGCGTAAACATTCAGTACTTC. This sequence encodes CASSFPGGVNIQYF.

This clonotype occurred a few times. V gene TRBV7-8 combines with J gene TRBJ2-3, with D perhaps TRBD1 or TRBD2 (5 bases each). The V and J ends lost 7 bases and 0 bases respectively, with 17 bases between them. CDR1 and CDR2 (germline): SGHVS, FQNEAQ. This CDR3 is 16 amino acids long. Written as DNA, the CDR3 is TGTGCCAGCACCGAGGGGTCTCTCCACAGCACAGATACGCAGTATTTT. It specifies CASTEGSLHSTDTQYF.

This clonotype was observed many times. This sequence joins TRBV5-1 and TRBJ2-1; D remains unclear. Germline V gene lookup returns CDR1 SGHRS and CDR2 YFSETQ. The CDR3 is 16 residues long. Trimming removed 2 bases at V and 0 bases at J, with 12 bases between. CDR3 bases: TGCGCCAGCAGCTTAGCGTATACAAGCTCCTACAATGAGCAGTTCTTC. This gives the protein CASSLAYTSSYNEQFF.

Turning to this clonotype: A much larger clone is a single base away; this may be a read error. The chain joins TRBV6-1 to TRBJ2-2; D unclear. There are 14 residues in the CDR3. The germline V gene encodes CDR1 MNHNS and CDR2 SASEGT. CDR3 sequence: CDSSPKIETGELFF. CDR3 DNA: TGTGACAGCAGTCCGAAAATTGAAACCGGGGAGCTGTTTTTT.

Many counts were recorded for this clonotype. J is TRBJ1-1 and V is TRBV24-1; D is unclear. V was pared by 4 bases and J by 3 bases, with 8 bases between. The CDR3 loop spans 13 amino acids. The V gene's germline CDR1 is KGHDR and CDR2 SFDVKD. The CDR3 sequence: CATSDSDHTEAFF. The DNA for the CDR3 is TGTGCCACCAGTGACTCGGACCACACTGAAGCTTTCTTT.

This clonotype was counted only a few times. CDR3 sequence reads: CSAEGQGEVDTQYF. DNA for the CDR3: TGCAGTGCCGAAGGACAGGGGGAAGTAGATACGCAGTATTTT. The chain employs TRBV20-1 and TRBJ2-3; 10 bases align to TRBD1. Per germline, CDR1 DFQATT and CDR2 SNEGSKA (reference sequence). Germline trimming cut 6 bases from V and 5 bases from J; bases unmatched to any gene: 8. The CDR3 is 14 residues long.

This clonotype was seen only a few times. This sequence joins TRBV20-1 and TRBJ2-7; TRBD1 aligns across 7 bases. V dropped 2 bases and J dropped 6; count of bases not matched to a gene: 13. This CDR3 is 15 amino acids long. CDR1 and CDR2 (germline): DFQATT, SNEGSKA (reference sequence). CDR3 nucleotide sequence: TGCAGTGCTAGATACGCCCTAGACAGGGTTGGCGAGCAGTACTTC. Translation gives CSARYALDRVGEQYF.

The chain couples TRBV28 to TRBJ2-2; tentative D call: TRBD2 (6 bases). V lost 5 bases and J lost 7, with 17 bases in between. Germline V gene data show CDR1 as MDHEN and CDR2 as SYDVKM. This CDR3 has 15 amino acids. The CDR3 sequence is CASSLWGEFDGELFF. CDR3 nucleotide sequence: TGTGCCAGCAGTCTTTGGGGGGAATTTGACGGGGAGCTGTTTTTT.

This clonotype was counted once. This chain's CDR3 is CASNKGTSGRFGETQYF. The CDR3 DNA follows: TGTGCCAGCAACAAGGGGACTAGCGGGAGGTTCGGAGAGACCCAGTACTTC. V gene TRBV25-1 combines with J gene TRBJ2-5, with 15 bases aligning to TRBD2. This CDR3 has 17 amino acids. The V gene's germline CDR1 is MGHDK and CDR2 SYGVNS. The junction had 10 bases not matched to a gene; V was cut back by 7 bases and J by 4 bases.

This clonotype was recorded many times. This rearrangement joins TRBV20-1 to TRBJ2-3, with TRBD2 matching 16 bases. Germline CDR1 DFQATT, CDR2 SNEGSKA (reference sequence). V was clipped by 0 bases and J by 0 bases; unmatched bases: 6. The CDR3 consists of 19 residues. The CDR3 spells CSARDPGLAGGRSTDTQYF. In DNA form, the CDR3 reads TGCAGTGCTAGAGATCCGGGACTAGCGGGAGGGCGTAGCACAGATACGCAGTATTTT.

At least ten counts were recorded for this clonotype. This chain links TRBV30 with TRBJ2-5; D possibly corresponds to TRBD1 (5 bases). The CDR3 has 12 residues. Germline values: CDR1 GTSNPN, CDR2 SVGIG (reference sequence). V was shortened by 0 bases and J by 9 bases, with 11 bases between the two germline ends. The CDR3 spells CAWSVLRAAQYF. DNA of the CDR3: TGTGCCTGGAGTGTACTCAGGGCTGCCCAGTACTTC. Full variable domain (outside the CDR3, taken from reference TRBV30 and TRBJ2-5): SQTIHQWPATLVQPVGSPLSLECTVEGTSNPNLYWYRQAAGRGLQLLFYSVGIGQISSEVPQNLSASRPQDRQFILSSKKLLLSDSGFYLCAWSVLRAAQYFGPGTRLLVL.

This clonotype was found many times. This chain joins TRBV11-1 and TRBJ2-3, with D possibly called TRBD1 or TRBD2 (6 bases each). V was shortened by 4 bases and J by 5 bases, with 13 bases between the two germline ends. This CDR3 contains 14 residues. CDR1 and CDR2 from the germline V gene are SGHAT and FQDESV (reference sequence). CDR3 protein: CASSSRGERDTQYF. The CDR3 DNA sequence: TGTGCCAGCAGCTCGAGGGGGGAGAGAGATACGCAGTATTTT. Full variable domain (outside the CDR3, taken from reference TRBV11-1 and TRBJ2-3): EAEVAQSPRYKITEKSQAVAFWCDPISGHATLYWYRQILGQGPELLVQFQDESVVDDSQLPKDRFSAERLKGVDSTLKIQPAELGDSAMYLCASSSRGERDTQYFGPGTRLTVL.

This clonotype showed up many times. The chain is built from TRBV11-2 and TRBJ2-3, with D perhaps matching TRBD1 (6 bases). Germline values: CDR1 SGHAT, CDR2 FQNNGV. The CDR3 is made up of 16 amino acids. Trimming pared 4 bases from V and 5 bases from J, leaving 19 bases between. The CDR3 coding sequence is TGTGCCAGCAGCTCTTTGACAGGCCCCACAATAGATACGCAGTATTTT. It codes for CASSSLTGPTIDTQYF.

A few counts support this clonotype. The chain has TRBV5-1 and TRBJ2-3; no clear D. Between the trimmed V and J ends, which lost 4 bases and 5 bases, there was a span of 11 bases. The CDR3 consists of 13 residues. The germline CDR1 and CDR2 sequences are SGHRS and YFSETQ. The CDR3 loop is CASSPPREDTQYF. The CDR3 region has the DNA TGCGCCAGCAGCCCCCCGAGAGAAGATACGCAGTATTTT.

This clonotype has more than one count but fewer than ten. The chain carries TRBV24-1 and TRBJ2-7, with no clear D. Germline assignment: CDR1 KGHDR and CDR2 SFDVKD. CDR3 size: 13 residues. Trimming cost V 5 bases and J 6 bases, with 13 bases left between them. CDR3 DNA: TGTGCCACCAGTGCCTCATCCCCCGCCGAGCAGTACTTC. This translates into CATSASSPAEQYF.

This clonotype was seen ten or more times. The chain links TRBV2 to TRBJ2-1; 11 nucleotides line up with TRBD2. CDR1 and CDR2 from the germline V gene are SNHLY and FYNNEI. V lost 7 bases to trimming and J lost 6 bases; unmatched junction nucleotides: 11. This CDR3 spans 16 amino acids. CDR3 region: CASNPRRLAGSNEQFF. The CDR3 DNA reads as TGTGCCAGCAACCCAAGGCGACTAGCGGGGAGCAATGAGCAGTTCTTC.

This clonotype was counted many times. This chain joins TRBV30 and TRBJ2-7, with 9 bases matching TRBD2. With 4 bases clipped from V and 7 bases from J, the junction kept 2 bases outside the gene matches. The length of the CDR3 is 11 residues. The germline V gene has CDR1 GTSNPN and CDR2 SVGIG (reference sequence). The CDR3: CAWTSGVEQYF. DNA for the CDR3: TGTGCCTGGACTAGCGGGGTTGAGCAGTACTTC.

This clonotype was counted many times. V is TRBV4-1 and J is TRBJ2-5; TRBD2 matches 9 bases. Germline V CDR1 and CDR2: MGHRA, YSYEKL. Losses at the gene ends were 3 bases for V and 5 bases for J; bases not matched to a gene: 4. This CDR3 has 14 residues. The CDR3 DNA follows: TGCGCCAGCAGCCAGCGGGAGGGCCAGGAGACCCAGTACTTC. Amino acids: CASSQREGQETQYF.

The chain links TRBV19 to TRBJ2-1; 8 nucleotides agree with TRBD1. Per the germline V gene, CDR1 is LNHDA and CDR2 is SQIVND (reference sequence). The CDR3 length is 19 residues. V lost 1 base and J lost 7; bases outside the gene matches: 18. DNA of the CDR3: TGTGCCAGTAGTATAGGGGACAGGACCGGCCGTGACTGGCCGAATGAGCAGTTCTTC. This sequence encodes CASSIGDRTGRDWPNEQFF.

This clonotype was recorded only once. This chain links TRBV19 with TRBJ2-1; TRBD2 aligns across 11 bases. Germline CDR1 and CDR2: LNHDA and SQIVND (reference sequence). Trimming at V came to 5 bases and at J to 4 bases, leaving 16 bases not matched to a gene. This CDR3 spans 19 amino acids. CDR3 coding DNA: TGTGCCAGTAGTCGGAGGGGACTAGCGGCGCTAACGGGTTACAATGAGCAGTTCTTC. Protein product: CASSRRGLAALTGYNEQFF.

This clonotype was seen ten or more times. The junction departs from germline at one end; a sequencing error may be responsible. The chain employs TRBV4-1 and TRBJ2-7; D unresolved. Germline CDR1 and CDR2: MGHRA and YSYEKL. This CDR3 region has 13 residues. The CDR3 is CASSQDRVYEQYF. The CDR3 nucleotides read TGTGCCAGCAGCCAAGATCGTGTCTACGAGCAGTACTTC.